This passage covers 19 T cell receptor beta chains from one sample sequenced in a study of blood T cell repertoires in COVID-19. Profiling relied on immunoSEQ multiplex PCR, and the TCRdb table lists in-frame clones only, not all of them. Among under 300,000 clones listed, 81% were seen once. Sequencing input: peripheral blood. These receptors were obtained from a woman aged 55-70 years with active or convalescent COVID-19.

This chain links TRBV7-3 with TRBJ1-3, with 7 bases aligning to TRBD1. V was clipped by 6 bases and J by 1 base; unmatched bases: 3. This CDR3 comprises 14 residues. The V gene's germline CDR1 is SGHTA and CDR2 FQGTGA. The CDR3 DNA is TGTGCCAGCAGGAGGGACAGTTCTGGAAACACCATATATTTT. Translated, it gives CASRRDSSGNTIYF. The whole variable domain, remainder taken from reference TRBV7-3 and TRBJ1-3, is GAGVSQTPSNKVTEKGKYVELRCDPISGHTALYWYRQSLGQGPEFLIYFQGTGAADDSGLPNDRFFAVRPEGSVSTLKIQRTERGDSAVYLCASRRDSSGNTIYFGEGSWLTVV.

This rearrangement joins TRBV19 to TRBJ2-7; 7 bases map to TRBD1. From germline, CDR1 is LNHDA and CDR2 SQIVND (reference sequence). Losses at the gene ends were 7 bases for V and 3 bases for J; bases not matched to a gene: 6. This CDR3 comprises 13 residues. CDR3 sequence: CASTGDRDYEQYF. For the CDR3, the DNA is TGTGCCAGTACAGGGGACAGAGACTACGAGCAGTACTTC.

Notes on this clone: The sample contains more than one DNA sequence encoding this CDR3. CDR3 bases: TGTGCCAGCAGTTTAGCAGGGAACTATGGCTACACCTTC. Translation gives CASSLAGNYGYTF. The chain is built from TRBV27 and TRBJ1-2; D perhaps matches TRBD1 (5 bases). Trimming took off 2 bases at V and 2 bases at J, with 6 bases between the two ends. The germline V gene encodes CDR1 MNHEY and CDR2 SMNVEV (reference sequence). The CDR3 extends over 13 amino acids.

This clone was seen at least ten times. The J gene is TRBJ2-6, the V gene TRBV7-7; 7 bases align to TRBD1. CDR1 is SSHAT and CDR2 is FNYEAQ in the germline V gene (reference sequence). V gave up 5 bases and J gave up 0 bases; unmatched junction bases: 7. This CDR3 region has 17 residues. CDR3 bases: TGTGCCAGCAGCCATTGGGACAGAGTCTCTGGGGCCAACGTCCTGACTTTC. Translation: CASSHWDRVSGANVLTF. Together with reference TRBV7-7 and TRBJ2-6, the CDR3 gives the full variable domain: GAGVSQSPRYKVTKRGQDVTLRCDPISSHATLYWYQQALGQGPEFLTYFNYEAQPDKSGLPSDRFSAERPEGSISTLTIQRTEQRDSAMYRCASSHWDRVSGANVLTFGAGSRLTVL.

The gene calls are TRBV5-4 and TRBJ2-1; 8 bases match TRBD1. V lost 1 base, J lost 5 bases, and 11 bases stayed unmatched. Germline CDR1 SGHNT, CDR2 YYREEE (reference sequence). The CDR3 has 17 residues. The chain's CDR3 is CASSLLTRGPGDNEQFF. CDR3 DNA: TGTGCCAGCAGCTTGCTAACCAGGGGGCCTGGCGACAATGAGCAGTTCTTC.

CDR3 protein: CASSHRSPADTQYF. In DNA form, the CDR3 reads TGTGCCAGCAGCCATCGCTCTCCCGCGGATACGCAGTATTTT. This chain joins TRBV3-1 (or the pseudogene TRBV3-2) and TRBJ2-3; unclear D gene. V was cut by 3 bases and J by 6 bases, with 13 bases left in between. CDR3 length: 14 residues. From germline, CDR1 is LGHDT and CDR2 YNNKEL (reference sequence).

This sequence joins TRBV10-3 and TRBJ2-1, with 8 positions matching TRBD2. With 3 bases clipped from V and 5 bases from J, the junction kept 0 bases outside the gene matches. The CDR3 has 13 residues. Germline CDR1 ENHRY, CDR2 SYGVKD. The CDR3 is CAISEAGDNEQFF. The CDR3 nucleotides are TGTGCCATCAGTGAAGCGGGGGACAATGAGCAGTTCTTC.

This clone came up a few times. The rearrangement joins TRBV6-2 or TRBV6-3 to TRBJ1-6; perhaps TRBD1 as D (5 bases). Trimming shortened V by 2 bases and J by 8 bases, and 16 bases separated the two germline ends. The CDR3 runs 16 residues. Germline CDR1 is MNHEY and CDR2 is SVGEGT. The CDR3 DNA is TGTGCCAGCAGTTACGGGGGGGAACCCTGGGATTCACCCCTCCACTTT. Protein sequence: CASSYGGEPWDSPLHF.

This chain links TRBV19 with TRBJ2-1, with 7 positions matching TRBD1. J gave up 3 bases and V 7 bases, and 9 bases lay outside the gene matches. The V gene's germline CDR1 is LNHDA and CDR2 SQIVND (reference sequence). The CDR3 loop spans 15 amino acids. DNA for the CDR3: TGTGCCAGTAACATCCCGGGACAGAGCTACAATGAGCAGTTCTTC. Translation: CASNIPGQSYNEQFF.

This clone was counted a few times. The chain links TRBV2 to TRBJ2-1; 8 nucleotides match TRBD1. After removal of 3 bases from V and 5 bases from J, the junction contained 0 bases not matched to a gene. CDR1 is SNHLY and CDR2 is FYNNEI in the germline V gene. The CDR3 loop spans 13 amino acids. The DNA for the CDR3 is TGTGCCAGCAGTGAGGACAGGGACAATGAGCAGTTCTTC. Amino acid sequence: CASSEDRDNEQFF. The variable domain in full, with the rest retrieved from reference TRBV2 and TRBJ2-1, is EPEVTQTPSHQVTQMGQEVILRCVPISNHLYFYWYRQILGQKVEFLVSFYNNEISEKSEIFDDQFSVERPDGSNFTLKIRSTKLEDSAMYFCASSEDRDNEQFFGPGTRLTVL.

V usage is TRBV10-3 and J usage is TRBJ2-1; 10 bases map to TRBD1. The CDR3 has 15 residues. Trimming removed 8 bases from V and 7 bases from J; junction bases left unmatched: 11. From germline, CDR1 is ENHRY and CDR2 SYGVKD. The CDR3 is CAIAPRQGAKNEQFF. The CDR3 DNA sequence: TGTGCCATCGCCCCCCGACAGGGGGCCAAGAATGAGCAGTTCTTC.

CDR3 coding DNA: TGTGCCAGCAGTGGGGGGACAGACTATGGCTACACCTTC. It specifies CASSGGTDYGYTF. The V and J genes are TRBV6-4 and TRBJ1-2; TRBD1 aligns across 7 bases. V lost 4 bases and J lost 3; bases outside the gene matches: 2. The V gene's germline CDR1 is MRHNA and CDR2 SNTAGT. There are 13 residues in the CDR3.

The chain links TRBV27 to TRBJ2-7; no firm D call. V lost 4 bases and J lost 3, with 7 bases in between. The CDR3 runs to 12 residues. The V gene's germline CDR1 is MNHEY and CDR2 SMNVEV (reference sequence). DNA for the CDR3: TGTGCCAGCAGTTCGGGTTACTACGAGCAGTACTTC. As protein: CASSSGYYEQYF.

This chain connects TRBV28 to TRBJ2-5; no definite D call. V was pared by 2 bases and J by 5 bases, with 12 bases between. Per the germline V gene, CDR1 is MDHEN and CDR2 is SYDVKM. CDR3 length: 14 residues. The CDR3 spells CASSLDLLRETQYF. In DNA form, the CDR3 reads TGTGCCAGCAGTTTAGACCTATTGCGGGAGACCCAGTACTTC.

V usage is TRBV29-1 and J usage is TRBJ1-2; 8 nucleotides line up with TRBD1. The V segment lost 6 bases and the J segment 0 bases; nucleotides outside the gene matches: 6. Germline CDR1 and CDR2: SQVTM and ANQGSEA. CDR3 size: 14 residues. The DNA for the CDR3 is TGCAGCGTCCAGGACAGGGCGGCTAACTATGGCTACACCTTC. As protein: CSVQDRAANYGYTF. Based on the CDR3 plus reference TRBV29-1 and TRBJ1-2, the full variable domain is SAVISQKPSRDICQRGTSLTIQCQVDSQVTMMFWYRQQPGQSLTLIATANQGSEATYESGFVIDKFPISRPNLTFSTLTVSNMSPEDSSIYLCSVQDRAANYGYTFGSGTRLTVV.

The rearrangement links TRBV5-1 to TRBJ2-1, with 14 bases lining up with TRBD2. CDR3 length: 17 residues. Per germline, CDR1 SGHRS and CDR2 YFSETQ. The V segment lost 4 bases and the J segment 7 bases; nucleotides outside the gene matches: 10. CDR3 residues: CASSLRTSGGRGNEQFF. The CDR3 DNA sequence: TGCGCCAGCAGCCTCAGGACTAGCGGGGGGAGAGGGAATGAGCAGTTCTTC.

The CDR3 DNA follows: TGTGCCAGCAGCTCCGGACAGGGTTCGGTCTCTGGGGCCAACGTCCTGACTTTC. This gives the protein CASSSGQGSVSGANVLTF. The chain combines TRBV7-3 with TRBJ2-6; TRBD1 matches 8 bases. J gave up 0 bases and V 4 bases, and 8 bases lay outside the gene matches. Germline lookup yields CDR1 SGHTA and CDR2 FQGTGA. CDR3 length: 18 residues.

The genes are TRBV9 and TRBJ1-2, with TRBD1 matching 11 bases. V lost 2 bases and J lost 3; bases outside the gene matches: 6. The germline V gene has CDR1 SGDLS and CDR2 YYNGEE. CDR3 size: 16 residues. Here the CDR3 DNA reads TGTGCCAGCAGCGTGAACCGGGACAGGGGGGACTATGGCTACACCTTC. This sequence encodes CASSVNRDRGDYGYTF.

CDR3 amino acids: CASSLVWQEGYTF. CDR3 DNA: TGTGCCAGCAGCTTAGTATGGCAGGAAGGCTACACCTTC. V and J are TRBV7-9 and TRBJ1-2; unclear D gene. Trimming took off 1 base at V and 8 bases at J, with 11 bases between the two ends. Germline V lookup: CDR1 SEHNR, CDR2 FQNEAQ (reference sequence). The CDR3 extends over 13 amino acids.